These 22 T cell receptor beta chains were all obtained from the same sample, sequenced in a study of cytomegalovirus exposure and HLA in healthy donors (dated by TCRdb to the late 2010s). The protocol used for the library was the immunoSEQ multiplex PCR assay. For the multiplex PCR, a mixture combining 60 forward primers for TCR Vbeta segments and 13 reverse primers for TCR Jbeta segments was used. Held by TCRdb, this immuneACCESS table contains in-frame sequences only and omits some clones. Under half of the omission traces to an unresolved V gene where checked; the cause of the rest is unknown. For this sample the table gives roughly 150,000 clones, of which approximately 80% were detected only once. The ten top clones hold approximately 3% of the sample. Material: PBMCs. The receptors here all came from a male donor in good health and CMV-seronegative.

V usage is TRBV7-9 and J usage is TRBJ1-4; 10 nucleotides line up with TRBD1. The CDR3 length is 18 residues. Germline V gene data show CDR1 as SEHNR and CDR2 as FQNEAQ (reference sequence). V trimming: 4 bases; J trimming: 3 bases; junction bases outside the gene matches: 11. This CDR3 is CASSYSRTGGESNEKLFF. The CDR3 DNA follows: TGTGCCAGCAGCTATTCTCGGACAGGGGGAGAGTCTAATGAAAAACTGTTTTTT.

J is TRBJ2-7 and V is TRBV6-5; 8 nucleotides match TRBD1. The length of the CDR3 is 15 residues. The V and J ends lost 0 bases and 6 bases, in that order; junction bases with no gene match: 7. Germline CDR1 MNHEY, CDR2 SVGAGI. CDR3: CASSYSPGQGFEQYF. In DNA, the CDR3 is TGTGCCAGCAGTTACTCGCCCGGACAGGGATTCGAGCAGTACTTC.

The rearrangement uses TRBV30 and TRBJ1-6; no firm D call. Germline V gives CDR1 GTSNPN, CDR2 SVGIG (reference sequence). Trimming removed 1 base from V and 5 bases from J, with 3 bases in between. The CDR3 sequence is 12 residues long. The CDR3 reads CAWSANNSPLHF. The CDR3 region has the DNA TGTGCCTGGAGTGCCAATAATTCACCCCTCCACTTT.

The chain recombines TRBV29-1 with TRBJ2-5; 7 nucleotides line up with TRBD1. The assigned J gene may be wrong: the sequence end matches TRBJ2-7 better. Germline V lookup: CDR1 SQVTM, CDR2 ANQGSEA. The CDR3 totals 12 residues. CDR3 in amino acids: CSVVGQTAEQYF. The CDR3 DNA sequence: TGCAGCGTTGTGGGACAGACGGCCGAGCAGTACTTC.

The chain joins TRBV10-3 to TRBJ2-7, with 12 bases matching TRBD2. The CDR3 totals 14 residues. The junction had 6 bases not matched to a gene; V was cut back by 6 bases and J by 6 bases. The germline V gene encodes CDR1 ENHRY and CDR2 SYGVKD. CDR3 protein: CAISQTSGSGEQYF. The CDR3 bases are TGTGCCATCAGCCAGACTAGCGGGAGTGGCGAGCAGTACTTC.

V and J are TRBV28 and TRBJ1-3; a weak D match, TRBD1 (6 bases). Trimming cost V 8 bases and J 0 bases, with 11 bases left between them. The CDR3 contains 14 residues. Looked up from germline, CDR1 is MDHEN and CDR2 is SYDVKM. The CDR3 DNA reads TGTGCCAGCGGGGGCGGGGGCTCTGGAAACACCATATATTTT. It codes for CASGGGGSGNTIYF.

Comments on this clone: Germline and junction disagree at one end, which may indicate a read error. This chain connects TRBV5-1 to TRBJ2-3, with 11 bases matching TRBD1. The CDR3 totals 15 residues. Germline CDR1 SGHRS, CDR2 YFSETQ. The CDR3 region is CASSVPGTGGDTQYF. The CDR3 nucleotides are TGCGCCAGCAGCGTCCCCGGGACAGGGGGAGATACGCAGTACTTT.

This clone appeared a few times. The rearrangement joins TRBV19 to TRBJ1-2; 7 bases line up with TRBD1. The trim removed 5 bases at V and 3 bases at J, leaving 15 bases unmatched. The CDR3 is 17 residues long. Germline V gene data show CDR1 as LNHDA and CDR2 as SQIVND (reference sequence). The CDR3 nucleotides read TGTGCCAGTAGTCTACAGGGGAAAACAGCCGAGTACTATGGCTACACCTTC. The encoded protein is CASSLQGKTAEYYGYTF.

The CDR3 nucleotides are TGTGCCGTTAGGGAGGGGAACACTGAAGCTTTCTTT. This encodes CAVREGNTEAFF. This chain uses TRBV19 with TRBJ1-1; D call uncertain. The CDR3 consists of 12 residues. In germline, CDR1 is LNHDA, CDR2 SQIVND (reference sequence). The V end was cut by 11 bases, the J end by 1 base, with 11 bases between.

This clone was counted a few times. The V call is TRBV19, the J call TRBJ2-1; 7 bases match TRBD2. Germline V gene sequence: CDR1 LNHDA, CDR2 SQIVND (reference sequence). The CDR3 has 14 residues. The J segment lost 7 bases and the V segment lost 5 bases, leaving 8 bases of the junction unmatched. The CDR3 loop is CASSPWGGINEQFF. The CDR3 coding sequence is TGTGCCAGTAGTCCGTGGGGGGGGATAAATGAGCAGTTCTTC.

V usage is TRBV4-3 and J usage is TRBJ1-4; no definite D call. V was trimmed by 0 bases and J by 6 bases, leaving 11 bases between them. CDR3 length: 15 amino acids. Per the germline V gene, CDR1 is LGHNA and CDR2 is YSLEER. This chain's CDR3 is CASSQESLPYEKLFF. The CDR3 DNA is TGCGCCAGCAGCCAAGAGAGTCTGCCCTATGAAAAACTGTTTTTT.

This chain joins TRBV15 and TRBJ2-7; a possible D gene is TRBD1 (5 bases). V lost 5 bases to trimming and J lost 4 bases, with 12 bases between them. The CDR3 is 13 amino acids. Germline-derived CDR1 and CDR2 are LNHNV and YYDKDF (reference sequence). Here the CDR3 DNA reads TGTGCCACCAGCTCCGGGCAGGGATACGAGCAGTACTTC. This codes for CATSSGQGYEQYF.

The V gene is TRBV2, the J gene TRBJ1-1; TRBD1 is a possible D gene (6 bases). This CDR3 region has 14 residues. Germline-derived CDR1 and CDR2 are SNHLY and FYNNEI. V dropped 8 bases and J dropped 4 bases, with 17 bases sitting between them. The CDR3 coding sequence is TGTGCCAGCCGACCGGACAGTCCGGTCACTGAAGCTTTCTTT. It translates to CASRPDSPVTEAFF.

The rearrangement joins TRBV6-5 to TRBJ1-5; D unclear. CDR1 is MNHEY, CDR2 SVGAGI, per germline. V was cut by 0 bases and J by 7 bases, with 10 bases left in between. The CDR3 is 14 residues long. The CDR3 loop is CASSYSQLRQPQHF. CDR3 bases: TGTGCCAGCAGTTACTCACAGTTAAGGCAGCCCCAGCATTTT.

A few counts support this clone. CDR3 DNA sequence: TGTGCCAGTAGGGAGAGGGGACAGGGGAATGAAAAACTGTTTTTT. Translated, it gives CASRERGQGNEKLFF. The chain uses TRBV19 and TRBJ1-4; the match to TRBD1 covers 10 bases. CDR1 LNHDA and CDR2 SQIVND come from the germline V gene (reference sequence). Germline trimming cut 6 bases from V and 5 bases from J; bases unmatched to any gene: 6. CDR3 length: 15 residues.

The chain couples TRBV2 to TRBJ1-1; D unresolved. The V and J ends lost 7 bases and 6 bases respectively, with 12 bases between them. Germline V gives CDR1 SNHLY, CDR2 FYNNEI. CDR3 length equals 12 residues. CDR3 residues: CASISGSAEAFF. CDR3 bases: TGTGCCAGCATATCTGGGAGCGCTGAAGCTTTCTTT.

V and J are TRBV5-1 and TRBJ1-6; D not resolved. The CDR3 runs to 14 residues. CDR1 and CDR2 from the germline V gene are SGHRS and YFSETQ. V shed 0 bases and J shed 8 bases, with 9 bases lying between them. The DNA of the CDR3 is TGCGCCAGCAGCTTGGATGGCGGGGATTCACCCCTCCACTTT. It encodes CASSLDGGDSPLHF.

V usage is TRBV18 and J usage is TRBJ1-4; 8 bases are a match to TRBD1. Unmatched junction bases numbered 4, after V lost 2 bases and J lost 2 bases. The CDR3 runs to 16 residues. CDR1 is KGHSH, CDR2 LQKENI, per germline. CDR3 residues: CASSPGQGPTNEKLFF. The DNA of the CDR3 is TGTGCCAGCTCACCAGGACAGGGACCCACTAATGAAAAACTGTTTTTT.

This clone was found a few times. The rearrangement joins TRBV11-2 to TRBJ1-3; no clear D gene. The germline V gene has CDR1 SGHAT and CDR2 FQNNGV. This CDR3 region has 14 residues. Trimming took off 5 bases at V and 2 bases at J, with 10 bases between the two ends. The CDR3 region has the DNA TGTGCCAGCAGCCTCGGGTGGACTGGAAACACCATATATTTT. Protein: CASSLGWTGNTIYF.

The genes are TRBV19 and TRBJ1-3; TRBD1 aligns across 10 bases. With 3 bases clipped from V and 0 bases from J, the junction kept 2 bases outside the gene matches. The CDR3 consists of 16 residues. Germline V gene data show CDR1 as LNHDA and CDR2 as SQIVND (reference sequence). CDR3 in amino acids: CASSIRTGGSGNTIYF. CDR3 DNA: TGTGCCAGTAGTATCCGGACAGGGGGCTCTGGAAACACCATATATTTT.

The chain uses TRBV9 and TRBJ1-6, with 9 bases lining up with TRBD1. The germline CDR1 and CDR2 sequences are SGDLS and YYNGEE. The J segment lost 11 bases and the V segment lost 4 bases, leaving 7 bases of the junction unmatched. There are 14 residues in the CDR3. The CDR3 DNA is TGTGCCAGCAGCAATCCGGGACAGGGAACACCCCTCCACTTT. This sequence encodes CASSNPGQGTPLHF.

This clone was seen only once. V and J are TRBV4-3 and TRBJ2-7, with D perhaps matching TRBD2 (5 bases). Trimming left V 0 bases short and J 4 bases short, with 13 bases between. The CDR3 has 15 residues. The germline V gene encodes CDR1 LGHNA and CDR2 YSLEER. The chain's CDR3 is CASSQDGRRGYEQYF. The CDR3 DNA follows: TGCGCCAGCAGCCAAGATGGTCGCCGAGGGTACGAGCAGTACTTC.